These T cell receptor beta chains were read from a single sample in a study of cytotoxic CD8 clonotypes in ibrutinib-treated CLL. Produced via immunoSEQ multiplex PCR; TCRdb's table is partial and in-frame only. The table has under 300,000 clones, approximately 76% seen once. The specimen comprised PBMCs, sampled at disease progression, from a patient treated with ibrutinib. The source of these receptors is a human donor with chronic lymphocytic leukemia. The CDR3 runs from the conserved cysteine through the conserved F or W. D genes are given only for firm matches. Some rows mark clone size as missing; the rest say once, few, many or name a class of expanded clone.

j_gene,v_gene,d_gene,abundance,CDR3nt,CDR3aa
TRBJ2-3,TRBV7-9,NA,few,TGTGCCAGCAGCCACGCGGTGGGGGGGCTAGGCACAGATACGCAGTATTTT,CASSHAVGGLGTDTQYF
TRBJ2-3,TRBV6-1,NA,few,TGTGCCAGCAGTGAAGTGCCCGAAGATACGCAGTATTTT,CASSEVPEDTQYF
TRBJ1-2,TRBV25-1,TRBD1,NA,TGTGCCAGCAGTGCAGACTGGACAGGGCCCGGCTACACCTTC,CASSADWTGPGYTF
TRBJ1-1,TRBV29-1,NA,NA,TGCAGCGCGGTAGTGCCCACTGAAGCTTTCTTT,CSAVVPTEAFF
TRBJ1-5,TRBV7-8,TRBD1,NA,TGTGCCAGCAGCTCTTCGCGGGGGACAGGGCAGATCTATAGCAATCAGCCCCAGCATTTT,CASSSSRGTGQIYSNQPQHF
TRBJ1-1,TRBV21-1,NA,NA,TGTGCCAGCAGCAGTCCGGGACACCCGAACACTGAAGCTTTCTTT,CASSSPGHPNTEAFF
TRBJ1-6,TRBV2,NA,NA,TGTGCCAGCAGTGAAGCGGTCGGTTGGTCCTATAATTCACCCCTCCACTTT,CASSEAVGWSYNSPLHF
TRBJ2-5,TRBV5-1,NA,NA,TGCGCCAGCAGCTTGGCCGGGCAGGGGCGCGAGACCCAGTACTTC,CASSLAGQGRETQYF
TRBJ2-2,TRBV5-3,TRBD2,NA,TGTGCCAGAAGGACCCGAGGAGCGGGAGGGCATGACACCGGGGAGCTGTTTTTT,CARRTRGAGGHDTGELFF
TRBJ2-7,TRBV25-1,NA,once,TGTGCCAGCAGTGAATATTGGTGGGAGCAGTACTTC,CASSEYWWEQYF
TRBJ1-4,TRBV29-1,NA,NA,TGCAGCGTTGATTTAGGACGGAATGAAAAACTGTTTTTT,CSVDLGRNEKLFF
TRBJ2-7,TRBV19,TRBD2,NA,TGTGCCAGTAGTATCCAGGGAGGGGCCTACGAGCAGTACTTC,CASSIQGGAYEQYF
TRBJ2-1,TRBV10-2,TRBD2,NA,TGCGCCACCCGGACTAGCGCCAACAATGAGCAGTTCTTC,CATRTSANNEQFF
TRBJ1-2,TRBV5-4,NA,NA,TGTGCCAGCAGCTTGTTAATAGACAGGCTCCATGGCTACACCTTC,CASSLLIDRLHGYTF
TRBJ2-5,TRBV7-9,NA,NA,TGTGCCAGCAGCCTCTCGGTGGGGGAGACCCAGTACTTC,CASSLSVGETQYF
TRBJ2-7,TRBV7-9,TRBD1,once,TGTGCCAGCAGCTTAGCGACAGGGGGGTTTTACGAGCAGTACTTC,CASSLATGGFYEQYF
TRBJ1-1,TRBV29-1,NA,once,TGCAGCGCCGAGCCAACAGGGAGCGCTGAAGCTTTCTTT,CSAEPTGSAEAFF
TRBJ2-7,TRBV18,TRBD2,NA,TGTGCCAGCTCGGGGACTAGCGGCTACGAGCAGTACTTC,CASSGTSGYEQYF
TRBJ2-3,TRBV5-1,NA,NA,TGCGCCAGCAGCTTCAGCGGCCCCACAGATACGCAGTATTTT,CASSFSGPTDTQYF
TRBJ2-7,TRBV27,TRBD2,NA,TGTGCCAGCAGTTCCGGGACTATCTACGAGCAGTACTTC,CASSSGTIYEQYF
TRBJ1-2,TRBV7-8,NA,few,TGTGCCAGCAGCTTAGTATTTTCAGACGGCCCCTATGGCTACACCTTC,CASSLVFSDGPYGYTF
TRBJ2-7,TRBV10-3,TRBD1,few,TGTGCCAACTCAGGGGGATACGAGCAGTACTTC,CANSGGYEQYF
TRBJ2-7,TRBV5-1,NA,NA,TGCGCCAGCAGCTTGGCCCCCCTGGACAGTCAGTACTTC,CASSLAPLDSQYF
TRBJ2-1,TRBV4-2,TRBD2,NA,TGTGCCAGCAGCCAAGATAGCGGGGGTTACAATGAGCAGTTCTTC,CASSQDSGGYNEQFF
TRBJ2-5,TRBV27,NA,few,TGTGCCAGCAGAAGGACATTTGGAGAGACCCAGTACTTC,CASRRTFGETQYF
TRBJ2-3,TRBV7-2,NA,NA,TGTGCCAGCAGCCCGACGCGGGCAAATACGCAGTATTTT,CASSPTRANTQYF
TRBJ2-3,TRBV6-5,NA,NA,TGTGCCAGCAGCCTCGATAGGGCGACAGATACGCAGTATTTT,CASSLDRATDTQYF
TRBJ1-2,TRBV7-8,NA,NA,TGTGCCAGCAGCTTAGATTTAGGGAGTAGGGGCTACACCTTC,CASSLDLGSRGYTF
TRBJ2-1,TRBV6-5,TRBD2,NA,TGTGCCAGCAGTTGGGGACTAGCTGGTGATGAGCAGTTCTTC,CASSWGLAGDEQFF
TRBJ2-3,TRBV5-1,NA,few,TGCGCCAGCAGCGGAGAGCGACAGGGCACAGATACGCAGTATTTT,CASSGERQGTDTQYF
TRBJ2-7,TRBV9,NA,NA,TGTGCCAGCAAAGTAGGCGACGGCTCCTACGAGCAGTACTTC,CASKVGDGSYEQYF